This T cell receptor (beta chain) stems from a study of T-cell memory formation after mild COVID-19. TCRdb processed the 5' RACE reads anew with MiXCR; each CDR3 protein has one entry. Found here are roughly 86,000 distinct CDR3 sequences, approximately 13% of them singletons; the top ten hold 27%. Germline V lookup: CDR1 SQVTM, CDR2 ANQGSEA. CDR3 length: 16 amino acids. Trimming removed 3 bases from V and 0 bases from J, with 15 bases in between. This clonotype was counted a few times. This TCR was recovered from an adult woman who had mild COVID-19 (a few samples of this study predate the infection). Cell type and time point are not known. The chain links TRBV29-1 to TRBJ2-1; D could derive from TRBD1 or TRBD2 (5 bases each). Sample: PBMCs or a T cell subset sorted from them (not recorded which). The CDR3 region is CSVEGVGPSSYNEQFF. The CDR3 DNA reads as TGCAGCGTTGAGGGGGTTGGCCCTAGCTCCTACAATGAGCAGTTCTTC.